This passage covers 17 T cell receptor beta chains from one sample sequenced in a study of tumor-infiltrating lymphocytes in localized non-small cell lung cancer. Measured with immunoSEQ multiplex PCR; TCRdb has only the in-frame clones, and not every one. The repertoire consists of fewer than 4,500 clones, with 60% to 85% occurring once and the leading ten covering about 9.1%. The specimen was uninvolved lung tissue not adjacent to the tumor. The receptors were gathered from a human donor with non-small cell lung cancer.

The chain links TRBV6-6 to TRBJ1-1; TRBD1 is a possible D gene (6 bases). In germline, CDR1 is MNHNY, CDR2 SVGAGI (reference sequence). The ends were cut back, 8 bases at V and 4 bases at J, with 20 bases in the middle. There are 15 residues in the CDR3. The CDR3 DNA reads TGTGCCAGCTTAAGTTTGGTATTGGGGGCCACTGAAGCTTTCTTT. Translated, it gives CASLSLVLGATEAFF.

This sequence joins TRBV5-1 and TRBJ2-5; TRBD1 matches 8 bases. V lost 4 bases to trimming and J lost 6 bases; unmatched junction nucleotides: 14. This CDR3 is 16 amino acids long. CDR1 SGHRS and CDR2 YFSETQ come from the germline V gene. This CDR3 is CASSPPRDRGPKTQYF. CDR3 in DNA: TGCGCCAGCAGCCCCCCCCGAGACAGGGGCCCGAAGACCCAGTACTTC.

As DNA, the CDR3 is TGTGCCAGCAGCCCTAACCGGCAGGGCTATGGCTACACCTTC. It is translated as CASSPNRQGYGYTF. J is TRBJ1-2 and V is TRBV5-4, with D possibly TRBD1 on 5 matching bases. Germline CDR1 SGHNT, CDR2 YYREEE (reference sequence). Trimming cost V 4 bases and J 4 bases, with 14 bases left between them. The CDR3 extends over 14 amino acids.

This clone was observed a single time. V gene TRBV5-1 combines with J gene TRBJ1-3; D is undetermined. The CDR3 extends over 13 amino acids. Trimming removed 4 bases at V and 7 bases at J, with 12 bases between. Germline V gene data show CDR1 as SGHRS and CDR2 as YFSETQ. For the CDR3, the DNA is TGCGCCAGCAGCCCCCTCCCCGGGAACACCATATATTTT. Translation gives CASSPLPGNTIYF.

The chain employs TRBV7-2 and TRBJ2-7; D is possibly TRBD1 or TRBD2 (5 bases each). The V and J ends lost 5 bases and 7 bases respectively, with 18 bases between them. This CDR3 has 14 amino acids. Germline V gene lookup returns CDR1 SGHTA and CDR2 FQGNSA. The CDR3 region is CASSPREGQREQYF. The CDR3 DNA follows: TGTGCCAGCAGCCCCCGTGAGGGGCAGCGGGAGCAGTACTTC.

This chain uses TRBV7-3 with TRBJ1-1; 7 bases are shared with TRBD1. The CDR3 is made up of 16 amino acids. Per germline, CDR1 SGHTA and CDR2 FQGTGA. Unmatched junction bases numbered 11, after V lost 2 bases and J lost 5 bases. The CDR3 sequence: CASSLLGGGSGTEAFF. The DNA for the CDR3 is TGTGCCAGCAGCTTACTCGGAGGGGGCTCAGGGACTGAAGCTTTCTTT.

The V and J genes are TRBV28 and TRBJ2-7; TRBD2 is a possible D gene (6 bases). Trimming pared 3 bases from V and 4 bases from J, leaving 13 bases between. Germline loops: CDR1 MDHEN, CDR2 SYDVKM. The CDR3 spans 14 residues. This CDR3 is CASSLGLGRYEQYF. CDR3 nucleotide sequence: TGTGCCAGCAGTTTGGGACTGGGGCGGTACGAGCAGTACTTC.

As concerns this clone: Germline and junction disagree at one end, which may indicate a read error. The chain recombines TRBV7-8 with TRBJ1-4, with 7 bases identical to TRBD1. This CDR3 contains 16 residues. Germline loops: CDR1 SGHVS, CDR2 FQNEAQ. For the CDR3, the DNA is TGTGCCAGTAAATCAACCAGGGGGACAACAAATGAAAAACTGTTTTTT. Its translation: CASKSTRGTTNEKLFF.

In DNA, the CDR3 is TGCGCCAGCAGCCAGATGTCGAACACTGAAGCTTTCTTT. It encodes CASSQMSNTEAFF. The chain couples TRBV4-1 to TRBJ1-1; D gene uncertain. Germline CDR1 reads MGHRA; CDR2 reads YSYEKL. Deletions cut 3 bases from V and 1 base from J, with 6 bases between. CDR3 length equals 13 residues.

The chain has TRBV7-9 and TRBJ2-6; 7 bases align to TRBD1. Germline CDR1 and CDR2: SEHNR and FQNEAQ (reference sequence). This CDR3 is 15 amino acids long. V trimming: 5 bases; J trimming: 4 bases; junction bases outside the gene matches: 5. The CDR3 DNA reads TGTGCCAGCAGCCCCAGGGGGTCGGGGGCCAACGTCCTGACTTTC. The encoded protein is CASSPRGSGANVLTF. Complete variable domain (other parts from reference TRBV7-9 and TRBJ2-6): DTGVSQNPRHKITKRGQNVTFRCDPISEHNRLYWYRQTLGQGPEFLTYFQNEAQLEKSRLLSDRFSAERPKGSFSTLEIQRTEQGDSAMYLCASSPRGSGANVLTFGAGSRLTVL.

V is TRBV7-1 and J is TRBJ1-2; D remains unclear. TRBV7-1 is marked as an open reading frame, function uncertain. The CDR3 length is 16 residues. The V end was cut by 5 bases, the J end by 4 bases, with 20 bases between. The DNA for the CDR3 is TGTGCCAGCAGCAAGAAGAACGAGGGAAAGACCTATGGCTACACCTTC. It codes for CASSKKNEGKTYGYTF.

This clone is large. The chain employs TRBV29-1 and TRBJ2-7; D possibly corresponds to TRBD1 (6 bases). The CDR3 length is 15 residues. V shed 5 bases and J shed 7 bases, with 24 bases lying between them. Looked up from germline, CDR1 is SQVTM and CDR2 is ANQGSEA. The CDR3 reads CSVRSPGQRTGEQYF. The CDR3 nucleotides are TGCAGCGTTCGATCTCCGGGACAAAGAACGGGAGAGCAGTACTTC.

This chain's CDR3 is CARPARDSYQYF. The DNA for the CDR3 is TGTGCCAGACCCGCCCGGGACTCCTATCAGTATTTT. The rearrangement links TRBV19 to TRBJ2-3; D is perhaps TRBD2 (6 bases). The germline V and J ends were trimmed by 9 bases and 12 bases, with 19 bases remaining between them. The CDR3 is 12 amino acids. Germline CDR1 is LNHDA and CDR2 is SQIVND (reference sequence).

The CDR3 here is CASSPGRFSETQYF. CDR3 DNA sequence: TGTGCCAGTAGTCCGGGCCGATTTTCGGAGACCCAGTACTTC. This rearrangement joins TRBV19 to TRBJ2-5; D ambiguous. The CDR3 totals 14 residues. Per the germline V gene, CDR1 is LNHDA and CDR2 is SQIVND (reference sequence). V lost 5 bases and J 5 bases, leaving 15 bases between the germline ends.

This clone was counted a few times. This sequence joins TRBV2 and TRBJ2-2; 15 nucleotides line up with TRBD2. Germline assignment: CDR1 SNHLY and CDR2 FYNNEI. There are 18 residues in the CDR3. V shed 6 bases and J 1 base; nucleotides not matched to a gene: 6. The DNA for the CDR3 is TGTGCCAGCAGGACTGGACTAGCGGGGGGGATGAACACCGGGGAGCTGTTTTTT. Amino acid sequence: CASRTGLAGGMNTGELFF.

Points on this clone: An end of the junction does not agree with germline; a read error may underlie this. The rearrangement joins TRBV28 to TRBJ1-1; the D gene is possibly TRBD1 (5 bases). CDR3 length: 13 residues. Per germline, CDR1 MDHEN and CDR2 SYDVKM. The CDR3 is CASSPGSDTGAFF. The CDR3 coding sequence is TGTGCCAGCAGCCCAGGGTCTGACACTGGAGCTTTCTTT.

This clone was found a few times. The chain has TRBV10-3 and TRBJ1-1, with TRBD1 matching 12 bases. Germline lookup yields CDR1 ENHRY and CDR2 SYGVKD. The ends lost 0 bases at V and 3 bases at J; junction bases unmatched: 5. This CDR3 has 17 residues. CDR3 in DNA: TGTGCCATCAGTGAGTCGCCGGGACAGGGGGCGCACACTGAAGCTTTCTTT. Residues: CAISESPGQGAHTEAFF.